Listed here are 7 T cell receptor beta chains from one sample, sequenced in a study of T cells in Graves' hyperthyroidism and ophthalmopathy. RNA transcripts yielded amplified TCR beta CDR3 regions. In the first-round RT-PCR of the TCR CDR3, the HTBI primer set was used. TCRdb redid the calling of the multiplex PCR reads with MiXCR, one entry per CDR3 protein. The data show around 560,000 distinct CDR3 sequences, with over 15% seen just once and 18% held by the top ten. The sequencing input was blood. The receptors stem from a woman aged 18-29 years with Graves' hyperthyroidism.

This clonotype was counted ten times or more. The gene calls are TRBV20-1 and TRBJ2-7, with 11 bases lining up with TRBD2. Germline-derived CDR1 and CDR2 are DFQATT and SNEGSKA (reference sequence). This CDR3 region has 14 residues. V dropped 4 bases and J dropped 1; count of bases not matched to a gene: 3. CDR3 nucleotide sequence: TGCAGTGCTAAGACTAGCGGGAAGTCCTACGAGCAGTACTTC. Its translation: CSAKTSGKSYEQYF.

The rearrangement uses TRBV7-2 and TRBJ2-7, with 10 bases matching TRBD2. Germline assignment: CDR1 SGHTA and CDR2 FQGNSA. The CDR3 is made up of 15 amino acids. The V segment lost 3 bases and the J segment 2 bases; nucleotides outside the gene matches: 4. CDR3 bases: TGTGCCAGCAGCTTCAGGACTAGCGGTACCTACGAGCAGTACTTC. Its translation: CASSFRTSGTYEQYF.

The CDR3 sequence is CASSVGQGSTEAFF. CDR3 nucleotide sequence: TGTGCCAGCAGCGTGGGACAGGGGAGTACTGAAGCTTTCTTT. This chain connects TRBV9 to TRBJ1-1, with 10 bases aligning to TRBD1. Germline CDR1 SGDLS, CDR2 YYNGEE. There are 14 residues in the CDR3. V lost 2 bases to trimming and J lost 5 bases; unmatched junction nucleotides: 3.

This clonotype was counted a few times. The chain has TRBV11-3 and TRBJ1-1, with D unclear. This CDR3 has 12 amino acids. The germline gives CDR1 SGHNT, CDR2 YENEEA. Trimming stripped 10 bases from V and 6 bases from J, with 15 bases between. The CDR3 bases are TGTGCCACACGAACAGCACTACCTGAAGCTTTCTTT. It translates to CATRTALPEAFF.

This clonotype occurred a few times. The rearrangement uses TRBV5-1 and TRBJ2-5; D may be TRBD2 (6 bases). V was shortened by 3 bases and J by 3 bases, with 12 bases between the two germline ends. Germline CDR1 reads SGHRS; CDR2 reads YFSETQ. The CDR3 extends over 14 amino acids. CDR3 bases: TGCGCCAGCAGCTGGATTCGCGGGGAAGAGACCCAGTACTTC. This encodes CASSWIRGEETQYF. The full variable domain, rest sourced from reference TRBV5-1 and TRBJ2-5, is KAGVTQTPRYLIKTRGQQVTLSCSPISGHRSVSWYQQTPGQGLQFLFEYFSETQRNKGNFPGRFSGRQFSNSRSEMNVSTLELGDSALYLCASSWIRGEETQYFGPGTRLLVL.

At least ten counts were recorded for this clonotype. The rearrangement joins TRBV11-2 to TRBJ2-7, with D possibly TRBD1 on 5 matching bases. Germline values: CDR1 SGHAT, CDR2 FQNNGV. The CDR3 runs 14 residues. Trimming took 0 bases from V and 6 from J, leaving 12 bases between them. The chain's CDR3 is CASSLDQGDREQYF. CDR3 sequence (DNA): TGTGCCAGCAGCTTAGATCAAGGGGATCGCGAGCAGTACTTC. Variable domain in full (rest from reference TRBV11-2 and TRBJ2-7): EAGVAQSPRYKIIEKRQSVAFWCNPISGHATLYWYQQILGQGPKLLIQFQNNGVVDDSQLPKDRFSAERLKGVDSTLKIQPAKLEDSAVYLCASSLDQGDREQYFGPGTRLTVT.

This clonotype was seen a few times. V usage is TRBV6-1 and J usage is TRBJ1-6; D might be TRBD1 (5 bases). Per germline, CDR1 MNHNS and CDR2 SASEGT. The CDR3 is 15 residues long. Trimming took 7 bases from V and 10 from J, leaving 20 bases between them. The CDR3, as DNA: TGTGCCAGCACCCCCCGCCAGGGAGCGGAGTCACCCCTCCACTTT. Its translation is CASTPRQGAESPLHF.